This entry lists 25 T cell receptor beta chains sequenced from one sample in a study of blood T cell repertoires in COVID-19. Using immunoSEQ multiplex PCR, the repertoire was profiled, and TCRdb retains in-frame clones only, with some absent. Among around 300,000 clones listed, around four fifths were seen once. Sequenced input: peripheral blood. These receptor sequences come from a woman between 50 and 59 years old with active or convalescent COVID-19.

This clone occurred once. The chain employs TRBV10-2 and TRBJ1-2, with 12 positions matching TRBD1. Germline CDR1 reads WSHSY; CDR2 reads SAAADI. The V and J ends lost 7 bases and 4 bases, in that order; junction bases with no gene match: 7. This CDR3 is 15 amino acids long. CDR3 sequence reads: CASIPGQGAFYGYTF. CDR3 DNA: TGCGCCAGCATCCCGGGACAGGGGGCTTTCTATGGCTACACCTTC.

CDR3 residues: CSVSQADTEAFF. The CDR3 DNA sequence: TGCAGCGTTTCCCAAGCGGACACTGAAGCTTTCTTT. The chain carries TRBV29-1 and TRBJ1-1; D ambiguous. Trimming shortened V by 5 bases and J by 3 bases, and 10 bases separated the two germline ends. CDR3 length: 12 amino acids. CDR1 and CDR2 from the germline V gene are SQVTM and ANQGSEA.

The chain carries TRBV4-1 and TRBJ2-1; a weak D match, TRBD1 (5 bases). The CDR3 contains 18 residues. Trimming cost V 0 bases and J 0 bases, with 15 bases left between them. Germline V gives CDR1 MGHRA, CDR2 YSYEKL. CDR3: CASSQEEGAWSSYNEQFF. The CDR3 DNA is TGCGCCAGCAGCCAAGAGGAAGGGGCCTGGAGCTCCTACAATGAGCAGTTCTTC.

The chain couples TRBV18 to TRBJ2-5; 13 positions agree with TRBD2. This CDR3 spans 16 amino acids. The V segment lost 5 bases and the J segment 5 bases; nucleotides outside the gene matches: 8. Looked up from germline, CDR1 is KGHSH and CDR2 is LQKENI. The CDR3 nucleotides are TGTGCCAGCTCATCTGGACTAGCGGGGGCGAGGGAGACCCAGTACTTC. Its protein product is CASSSGLAGARETQYF.

The chain couples TRBV30 to TRBJ1-2, with D unresolved. Trimming left V 4 bases short and J 2 bases short, with 11 bases between. From germline, CDR1 is GTSNPN and CDR2 SVGIG (reference sequence). The CDR3 runs to 13 residues. The CDR3 bases are TGTGCCTGGATGAAGCAATCGAACTATGGCTACACCTTC. Translation: CAWMKQSNYGYTF. The entire variable domain, with the rest obtained from reference TRBV30 and TRBJ1-2, is as follows: SQTIHQWPATLVQPVGSPLSLECTVEGTSNPNLYWYRQAAGRGLQLLFYSVGIGQISSEVPQNLSASRPQDRQFILSSKKLLLSDSGFYLCAWMKQSNYGYTFGSGTRLTVV.

The V and J genes are TRBV19 and TRBJ2-1, with 15 bases aligning to TRBD2. The CDR3 consists of 17 residues. The V and J ends lost 5 bases and 7 bases, in that order; junction bases with no gene match: 9. CDR1 LNHDA and CDR2 SQIVND come from the germline V gene (reference sequence). CDR3 sequence: CASSASLGLAGGNEQFF. In DNA, the CDR3 is TGTGCCAGTAGTGCTAGCCTGGGACTAGCGGGAGGTAATGAGCAGTTCTTC.

This chain links TRBV7-3 with TRBJ2-7; 8 nucleotides line up with TRBD2. CDR3 length: 15 residues. With 5 bases clipped from V and 2 bases from J, the junction kept 8 bases outside the gene matches. The germline gives CDR1 SGHTA, CDR2 FQGTGA. The CDR3 nucleotides are TGTGCCAGCAGCGCCTATAGCGGGGTCGCCTACGAGCAGTACTTC. It codes for CASSAYSGVAYEQYF.

This chain joins TRBV29-1 and TRBJ2-7; 15 bases map to TRBD2. Looked up from germline, CDR1 is SQVTM and CDR2 is ANQGSEA. The CDR3 contains 16 residues. The trim removed 6 bases at V and 5 bases at J, leaving 11 bases unmatched. The CDR3 DNA reads as TGCAGCGTCGGGGGACTAGCGGGAGGTCTGGACCACGAGCAGTACTTC. This translates into CSVGGLAGGLDHEQYF.

The chain recombines TRBV30 with TRBJ1-5; D is perhaps TRBD1 (5 bases). Germline V gene data show CDR1 as GTSNPN and CDR2 as SVGIG (reference sequence). The V gene lost 0 bases and the J gene lost 4 bases, with 19 bases spanning the gap. The CDR3 runs to 17 residues. CDR3 in DNA: TGTGCCTGGAGTGTACGGGGGACCCCCGGAGAGAATCAGCCCCAGCATTTT. Protein: CAWSVRGTPGENQPQHF.

The rearrangement joins TRBV6-5 to TRBJ2-1; possibly TRBD2 for D (6 bases). The CDR3 runs to 15 residues. Germline assignment: CDR1 MNHEY and CDR2 SVGAGI. V lost 2 bases and J 6 bases, leaving 14 bases between the germline ends. CDR3 DNA sequence: TGTGCCAGCAGTTACCCTGGGACTTTGGGCAATGAGCAGTTCTTC. Translating gives CASSYPGTLGNEQFF.

The chain joins TRBV27 to TRBJ1-2, with D possibly being TRBD1 (6 bases). The germline CDR1 and CDR2 sequences are MNHEY and SMNVEV (reference sequence). The V gene lost 6 bases and the J gene lost 4 bases, with 18 bases spanning the gap. The CDR3 loop spans 15 amino acids. The CDR3 here is CASSLARDIIYGYTF. CDR3 DNA sequence: TGTGCCAGCAGCTTAGCGAGGGACATAATCTATGGCTACACCTTC.

The chain uses TRBV28 and TRBJ1-1, with a tentative D call TRBD1 (6 bases). This CDR3 comprises 14 residues. Germline assignment: CDR1 MDHEN and CDR2 SYDVKM. Trimming left V 5 bases short and J 7 bases short, with 17 bases between. In nucleotides, the CDR3 is TGTGCCAGCAGTACGGGGGGGCTCCCACTTGAAGCTTTCTTT. The encoded protein is CASSTGGLPLEAFF.

The gene calls are TRBV10-3 and TRBJ2-1; 12 bases align to TRBD1. The CDR3 has 15 amino acids. Germline CDR1 ENHRY, CDR2 SYGVKD. The trim removed 11 bases at V and 9 bases at J, leaving 14 bases unmatched. CDR3 sequence (DNA): TGTGCCGGAGCCCCGGGACAGGGGGCTTCTAGTGAGCAGTTCTTC. Protein: CAGAPGQGASSEQFF.

The V and J genes are TRBV5-1 and TRBJ2-1; unclear D gene. Trimming cost V 0 bases and J 5 bases, with 9 bases left between them. In germline, CDR1 is SGHRS, CDR2 YFSETQ. The length of the CDR3 is 14 residues. As DNA, the CDR3 is TGCGCCAGCAGCTTGGGTAGCCCTGACAATGAGCAGTTCTTC. Residues: CASSLGSPDNEQFF.

This chain joins TRBV5-1 and TRBJ2-1; 10 nucleotides line up with TRBD1. The V gene's germline CDR1 is SGHRS and CDR2 YFSETQ. The CDR3 has 14 residues. Unmatched junction bases numbered 8, after V lost 7 bases and J lost 7 bases. The CDR3 reads CASHRDRGGNEQFF. The CDR3, as DNA: TGCGCCAGCCACCGGGACAGGGGTGGGAATGAGCAGTTCTTC.

The genes are TRBV25-1 and TRBJ1-2, with D tentatively TRBD1 (5 bases). Germline V CDR1 and CDR2: MGHDK, SYGVNS. V was shortened by 0 bases and J by 8 bases, with 13 bases between the two germline ends. This CDR3 has 14 amino acids. CDR3 protein: CASSEYGTIKGYTF. The CDR3 coding sequence is TGTGCCAGCAGTGAATATGGGACTATAAAGGGCTACACCTTC.

The chain combines TRBV19 with TRBJ2-3; a weak D match, TRBD2 (5 bases). Germline V gene lookup returns CDR1 LNHDA and CDR2 SQIVND (reference sequence). CDR3 size: 14 residues. Trimming removed 5 bases at V and 2 bases at J, with 11 bases between. The CDR3 loop reads CASSSAAITDTQYF. The CDR3 DNA sequence: TGTGCCAGTAGTTCAGCGGCTATCACAGATACGCAGTATTTT.

This clone was counted a few times. J is TRBJ2-7 and V is TRBV4-1; a weak D match, TRBD2 (5 bases). Germline V gives CDR1 MGHRA, CDR2 YSYEKL. V lost 3 bases and J lost 0, with 12 bases in between. This CDR3 spans 15 amino acids. CDR3 region: CASSHQRGTSYEQYF. The DNA of the CDR3 is TGCGCCAGCAGCCATCAACGGGGAACCTCCTACGAGCAGTACTTC.

J is TRBJ2-1 and V is TRBV11-2; 14 positions match TRBD2. Germline-derived CDR1 and CDR2 are SGHAT and FQNNGV. This CDR3 is built from 17 residues. With V trimmed by 2 bases and J by 9 bases, 9 bases remained unmatched. The DNA for the CDR3 is TGTGCCAGCAGCTTAAGGGCGACTAGCGGGAGGGTGACTGAGCAGTTCTTC. Its translation: CASSLRATSGRVTEQFF.

V gene TRBV27 combines with J gene TRBJ1-1, with D perhaps matching TRBD1 (5 bases). CDR1 is MNHEY and CDR2 is SMNVEV in the germline V gene (reference sequence). The CDR3 contains 16 residues. Trimming took off 5 bases at V and 5 bases at J, with 21 bases between the two ends. The CDR3 sequence: CASSPVGGWGLTEAFF. The CDR3 DNA is TGTGCCAGCAGTCCGGTGGGAGGATGGGGCTTAACTGAAGCTTTCTTT.

The J gene is TRBJ2-7, the V gene TRBV5-1; 11 nucleotides align to TRBD2. After removal of 6 bases from V and 5 bases from J, the junction contained 13 bases not matched to a gene. Per germline, CDR1 SGHRS and CDR2 YFSETQ. CDR3 size: 16 residues. The CDR3 DNA reads as TGCGCCAGCAACCACCTTAGCGGGAGGGCCTCTGACGAGCAGTACTTC. Translating gives CASNHLSGRASDEQYF.

This clone appeared once. The gene calls are TRBV4-1 and TRBJ2-2; D possibly corresponds to TRBD2 (6 bases). V lost 1 base and J lost 4, with 16 bases in between. The CDR3 extends over 17 amino acids. CDR1 MGHRA and CDR2 YSYEKL come from the germline V gene. The CDR3 DNA reads as TGCGCCAGCAGCCAAGTTTTTCGGGACGGGGGCACCGGGGAGCTGTTTTTT. Protein: CASSQVFRDGGTGELFF.

This sequence joins TRBV5-1 and TRBJ2-5; 8 bases are a match to TRBD1. The junction had 3 bases not matched to a gene; V was cut back by 0 bases and J by 5 bases. The CDR3 loop spans 14 amino acids. Germline CDR1 reads SGHRS; CDR2 reads YFSETQ. The chain's CDR3 is CASSLGTGRETQYF. CDR3 coding DNA: TGCGCCAGCAGCTTGGGGACAGGGCGGGAGACCCAGTACTTC.

The chain employs TRBV5-4 and TRBJ2-7; TRBD1 matches 10 bases. The junction had 2 bases not matched to a gene; V was cut back by 3 bases and J by 2 bases. This CDR3 spans 14 amino acids. Per the germline V gene, CDR1 is SGHNT and CDR2 is YYREEE (reference sequence). The CDR3: CASSWDRGTYEQYF. DNA for the CDR3: TGTGCCAGCAGCTGGGACAGGGGTACCTACGAGCAGTACTTC.

This clone appeared a single time. The chain combines TRBV5-1 with TRBJ2-5; 7 bases match TRBD1. Trimming removed 0 bases from V and 0 bases from J; junction bases left unmatched: 8. Germline lookup yields CDR1 SGHRS and CDR2 YFSETQ. The CDR3 extends over 17 amino acids. The CDR3 loop is CASSLGGGQAYQETQYF. Written as DNA, the CDR3 is TGCGCCAGCAGCTTGGGGGGCGGACAGGCCTACCAAGAGACCCAGTACTTC.